Presented here are 16 T cell receptor beta chains from one specimen sequenced in a study of regulatory T cells in long-lasting Graves disease. According to the study, TCR beta libraries were built with iRepertoire HTBI primers and CDR3-region Arm-PCR. A single record per CDR3 protein comes from TCRdb applying MiXCR to the multiplex PCR reads. The table has 450,000 to 600,000 distinct CDR3 sequences, roughly 15% seen once. Documented time point: newly diagnosed GD, antithyroid drugs for less than 3 months. RNA extracted from PBMCs served as the sequencing template. These data are also associated with another study on T cells in Graves' hyperthyroidism and ophthalmopathy.

The source material was peripheral blood mononuclear cells (PBMCs), sampled at new diagnosis, from a patient treated with antithyroid drugs. These receptors were collected from a man aged 35 to 55 with Graves disease.

This clonotype was recorded a few times. V gene TRBV28 combines with J gene TRBJ2-2, with 8 bases aligning to TRBD1. The germline V gene encodes CDR1 MDHEN and CDR2 SYDVKM. This CDR3 comprises 17 residues. With 4 bases clipped from V and 3 bases from J, the junction kept 10 bases outside the gene matches. DNA for the CDR3: TGTGCCAGCAGTTATTTTGTCGGGACAGGATACACCGGGGAGCTGTTTTTT. Its translation: CASSYFVGTGYTGELFF.

Many counts were recorded for this clonotype. CDR3 bases: TGTGCCAGCAGTTCGGGACTAGTAAACGAAGAGACCCAGTACTTC. Translated: CASSSGLVNEETQYF. The genes are TRBV27 and TRBJ2-5; TRBD2 matches 8 bases. Germline V CDR1 and CDR2: MNHEY, SMNVEV (reference sequence). There are 15 residues in the CDR3. Germline trimming cut 4 bases from V and 3 bases from J; bases unmatched to any gene: 7.

The gene calls are TRBV12-3 or TRBV12-4 and TRBJ2-7; perhaps TRBD2 as D (5 bases). Trimming took 3 bases from V and 0 from J, leaving 12 bases between them. This CDR3 is built from 15 residues. The CDR3 region is CASSFSAGYSYEQYF. For the CDR3, the DNA is TGTGCCAGCAGTTTTTCCGCGGGTTACTCCTACGAGCAGTACTTC.

Ten or more counts support this clonotype. The chain combines TRBV7-3 with TRBJ1-1; the D gene is possibly TRBD1 (5 bases). From germline, CDR1 is SGHTA and CDR2 FQGTGA. Trimming took 7 bases from V and 0 from J, leaving 21 bases between them. The CDR3 runs 17 residues. CDR3 sequence reads: CASTKEGFTGLNTEAFF. The CDR3 nucleotides read TGTGCCAGCACCAAGGAGGGGTTCACAGGCTTGAACACTGAAGCTTTCTTT. Filled out from reference TRBV7-3 and TRBJ1-1, the complete variable domain reads GAGVSQTPSNKVTEKGKYVELRCDPISGHTALYWYRQSLGQGPEFLIYFQGTGAADDSGLPNDRFFAVRPEGSVSTLKIQRTERGDSAVYLCASTKEGFTGLNTEAFFGQGTRLTVV.

The gene calls are TRBV20-1 and TRBJ1-1; D not resolved. V gave up 5 bases and J gave up 7 bases, with 20 bases separating them. Germline V gene lookup returns CDR1 DFQATT and CDR2 SNEGSKA (reference sequence). The CDR3 extends over 14 amino acids. The CDR3 nucleotides read TGCAGTGCTCCACGCCGGGCAACGGAGAGTGAAGCTTTCTTT. This gives the protein CSAPRRATESEAFF.

V is TRBV6-5 and J is TRBJ1-6; a weak D match, TRBD1 (6 bases). The germline V gene encodes CDR1 MNHEY and CDR2 SVGAGI. CDR3 length: 19 amino acids. Trimming removed 4 bases at V and 0 bases at J, with 19 bases between. The CDR3 spells CASSLKPGAVLSYNSPLHF. DNA of the CDR3: TGTGCCAGCAGTTTAAAACCGGGGGCAGTTCTCTCCTATAATTCACCCCTCCACTTT.

This clonotype was counted between two and nine times. This chain joins TRBV5-1 and TRBJ1-2, with D maybe TRBD1 (6 bases). Between the trimmed V and J ends, which lost 0 bases and 4 bases, there was a span of 13 bases. The CDR3 covers 15 residues. Looked up from germline, CDR1 is SGHRS and CDR2 is YFSETQ. CDR3 amino acids: CASSLDYGRGYGYTF. The CDR3 bases are TGCGCCAGCAGCTTGGATTACGGCAGGGGCTATGGCTACACCTTC.

This clonotype appeared a few times. The chain employs TRBV20-1 and TRBJ2-7; D possibly uses TRBD1 or TRBD2 (5 bases each). The CDR3 loop spans 15 amino acids. Looked up from germline, CDR1 is DFQATT and CDR2 is SNEGSKA (reference sequence). V lost 6 bases and J 4 bases, leaving 22 bases between the germline ends. The CDR3 bases are TGCAGTGCCGTGAAGCCGGGACGGGCACTTTACGAGCAGTACTTC. It yields the protein CSAVKPGRALYEQYF.

This clonotype was detected a few times. The chain uses TRBV7-9 and TRBJ2-3; TRBD1 agrees at 9 bases. The CDR3 spans 14 residues. CDR1 and CDR2 (germline): SEHNR, FQNEAQ (reference sequence). Trimming at V came to 5 bases and at J to 4 bases, leaving 4 bases not matched to a gene. DNA of the CDR3: TGTGCCAGCAGCGGACAGGGGATGTCAGATACGCAGTATTTT. It encodes CASSGQGMSDTQYF.

Concerning this clonotype itself: A much larger clone lies a single base off, so this may be a read error. The rearrangement joins TRBV9 to TRBJ2-5; 7 positions agree with TRBD2. CDR3 length equals 14 residues. Looked up from germline, CDR1 is SGDLS and CDR2 is YYNGEE. CDR3 sequence (DNA): TGTGCCAGCAGCCCTACCGGGAGGAAAGAGAACCAGTACTTC. Residues: CASSPTGRKENQYF.

This clonotype was picked up many times. The chain has TRBV29-1 and TRBJ2-7, with 7 bases aligning to TRBD1. In germline, CDR1 is SQVTM, CDR2 ANQGSEA. The length of the CDR3 is 13 residues. Trimming removed 6 bases from V and 1 base from J; junction bases left unmatched: 6. CDR3 in DNA: TGCAGCGTGGGTCAGGGGGTGTCCTACGAGCAGTACTTC. Protein product: CSVGQGVSYEQYF.

J is TRBJ2-7 and V is TRBV29-1, with 9 positions matching TRBD1. Unmatched junction bases numbered 3, after V lost 6 bases and J lost 3 bases. The CDR3 consists of 12 residues. Looked up from germline, CDR1 is SQVTM and CDR2 is ANQGSEA. DNA of the CDR3: TGCAGCGTAATGACAGGGGGCTACGAGCAGTACTTC. As protein: CSVMTGGYEQYF.

This clonotype was found many times. V usage is TRBV18 and J usage is TRBJ2-1; D gene unclear. This CDR3 is 13 amino acids long. The germline CDR1 and CDR2 sequences are KGHSH and LQKENI. Trimming shortened V by 8 bases and J by 8 bases, and 16 bases separated the two germline ends. The CDR3 loop reads CASKYSPADEQFF. The CDR3 coding sequence is TGTGCCAGCAAGTACTCCCCTGCGGATGAGCAGTTCTTC.

This clonotype was seen ten or more times. CDR3 coding DNA: TGTGCCAGCAGCTTTCGGGACACTGCCTCGCCCTCCATAAACACTGAAGCTTTCTTT. Protein product: CASSFRDTASPSINTEAFF. V usage is TRBV7-9 and J usage is TRBJ1-1, with D possibly matching TRBD1 (6 bases). V lost 3 bases to trimming and J lost 2 bases, with 25 bases between them. Looked up from germline, CDR1 is SEHNR and CDR2 is FQNEAQ (reference sequence). This CDR3 is built from 19 residues.

This clonotype was counted at least ten times. This rearrangement joins TRBV24-1 to TRBJ2-1, with D maybe TRBD2 (6 bases). Looked up from germline, CDR1 is KGHDR and CDR2 is SFDVKD. The CDR3 covers 15 residues. Deletions cut 9 bases from V and 2 bases from J, with 16 bases between. The CDR3 DNA sequence: TGTGCCACCCAAGGGCGGGAAGGCCCCTACAATGAGCAGTTCTTC. This codes for CATQGREGPYNEQFF.

In its sample, this clonotype was seen many times. The rearrangement links TRBV20-1 to TRBJ1-5; 10 bases match TRBD1. CDR3 size: 16 residues. The trim removed 6 bases at V and 7 bases at J, leaving 15 bases unmatched. The germline V gene encodes CDR1 DFQATT and CDR2 SNEGSKA (reference sequence). Here the CDR3 reads CSAAGFGTGEPQPQHF. The CDR3 nucleotides are TGCAGTGCCGCAGGATTCGGGACAGGGGAGCCCCAGCCCCAGCATTTT.